The 31 T cell receptor beta chains reported below all come from one sample, sequenced in a study of CD8+ T cells in alopecia areata. Isolated RNA was reverse transcribed into cDNA used as the sequencing template. Clones were sequenced by immunoSEQ multiplex PCR, and TCRdb holds only the in-frame ones, with some missing. The sample carries 90,000 or so clones, roughly two fifths recorded once. Treatment: oral pan-JAK inhibitor, 5-10 mg twice daily. Sample: CD8+ T cells sorted from blood, taken at week 24, from a patient treated with tofacitinib. These receptors all stem from a human donor with alopecia areata.

The V gene is TRBV7-9, the J gene TRBJ2-1, with 11 bases that match TRBD2. This CDR3 contains 15 residues. Germline CDR1 is SEHNR and CDR2 is FQNEAQ (reference sequence). V lost 1 base, J lost 7 bases, and 3 bases stayed unmatched. CDR3 amino acids: CASSLVGLAVNEQFF. CDR3 in DNA: TGTGCCAGCAGCTTAGTGGGACTAGCGGTAAATGAGCAGTTCTTC.

The V call is TRBV7-9, the J call TRBJ2-7; 9 bases are a match to TRBD1. CDR1 is SEHNR and CDR2 is FQNEAQ in the germline V gene (reference sequence). This CDR3 contains 15 residues. V trimming: 5 bases; J trimming: 5 bases; junction bases outside the gene matches: 10. The CDR3 DNA sequence: TGTGCCAGCAGCCTGGTCCACAGGGGGCTCGACGAGCAGTACTTC. Amino acids: CASSLVHRGLDEQYF. The entire variable domain, with the rest obtained from reference TRBV7-9 and TRBJ2-7, is as follows: DTGVSQNPRHKITKRGQNVTFRCDPISEHNRLYWYRQTLGQGPEFLTYFQNEAQLEKSRLLSDRFSAERPKGSFSTLEIQRTEQGDSAMYLCASSLVHRGLDEQYFGPGTRLTVT.

This clone was observed a single time. This chain links TRBV9 with TRBJ2-1, with 7 bases aligning to TRBD2. The CDR3 contains 16 residues. V was clipped by 0 bases and J by 3 bases; unmatched bases: 6. The germline gives CDR1 SGDLS, CDR2 YYNGEE. The CDR3 spells CASSVGGWGGYNEQFF. Here the CDR3 DNA reads TGTGCCAGCAGCGTAGGCGGCTGGGGGGGCTACAATGAGCAGTTCTTC.

The V and J genes are TRBV4-1 and TRBJ2-2; 7 nucleotides line up with TRBD2. With V trimmed by 1 base and J by 5 bases, 10 bases remained unmatched. The CDR3 has 17 amino acids. Germline V lookup: CDR1 MGHRA, CDR2 YSYEKL. CDR3 loop: CASSQAGTGAGTGELFF. The CDR3 nucleotides are TGCGCCAGCAGCCAAGCTGGGACGGGAGCGGGGACCGGGGAGCTGTTTTTT.

The CDR3 is CASGRTLSSYEQYF. CDR3 sequence (DNA): TGTGCCAGCGGGCGGACTTTAAGCTCCTACGAGCAGTACTTC. The rearrangement uses TRBV4-2 and TRBJ2-7; a weak D match, TRBD2 (5 bases). Trimming shortened V by 8 bases and J by 0 bases, and 14 bases separated the two germline ends. Germline assignment: CDR1 LGHNA and CDR2 YNFKEQ. This CDR3 comprises 14 residues.

This clone turned up a few times. The rearrangement links TRBV4-1 to TRBJ1-5, with 9 positions matching TRBD1. The CDR3 sequence is 17 residues long. The V segment lost 3 bases and the J segment 2 bases; nucleotides outside the gene matches: 8. The germline CDR1 and CDR2 sequences are MGHRA and YSYEKL. The CDR3 sequence is CASSQAPGQGGNQPQHF. CDR3 nucleotides: TGCGCCAGCAGCCAGGCACCGGGACAGGGTGGCAATCAGCCCCAGCATTTT.

The rearrangement links TRBV4-1 to TRBJ2-5, with 7 bases matching TRBD2. CDR3 length equals 16 residues. Germline CDR1 reads MGHRA; CDR2 reads YSYEKL. Trimming cost V 2 bases and J 1 base; bases outside gene matches: 7. CDR3 loop: CASSQRGEGLQETQYF. In DNA form, the CDR3 reads TGCGCCAGCAGCCAACGGGGGGAGGGCCTCCAAGAGACCCAGTACTTC.

This clone has just a few counts. V is TRBV29-1 and J is TRBJ2-7, with a possible D match to TRBD1 (7 bases). With 1 base removed from V and 3 bases from J, the gap between germline ends came to 10 bases. Germline assignment: CDR1 SQVTM and CDR2 ANQGSEA. The CDR3 covers 13 residues. CDR3 coding DNA: TGCAGCGTTGAAGGCGGGACAGACTACGAGCAGTACTTC. This gives the protein CSVEGGTDYEQYF.

The V and J genes are TRBV7-9 and TRBJ2-1; tentative D call: TRBD2 (6 bases). The CDR3 contains 12 residues. The germline V and J ends were trimmed by 1 base and 12 bases, with 10 bases remaining between them. The V gene's germline CDR1 is SEHNR and CDR2 FQNEAQ (reference sequence). The CDR3 sequence is CASSLEAAGQFF. CDR3 nucleotides: TGTGCCAGCAGCTTAGAAGCAGCGGGGCAGTTCTTC.

The V gene is TRBV13, the J gene TRBJ2-7; TRBD2 aligns across 13 bases. V lost 3 bases and J lost 4; bases outside the gene matches: 3. Germline-derived CDR1 and CDR2 are PRHDT and FYEKMQ (reference sequence). This CDR3 spans 15 amino acids. CDR3 coding DNA: TGTGCCAGCAGCTTTGGACTAGCGGGAGTATACGAGCAGTACTTC. Translated, it gives CASSFGLAGVYEQYF.

The J gene is TRBJ2-2, the V gene TRBV19, with 13 bases fitting TRBD2. This CDR3 is 17 amino acids long. V dropped 5 bases and J dropped 5; count of bases not matched to a gene: 8. Germline V lookup: CDR1 LNHDA, CDR2 SQIVND (reference sequence). CDR3 nucleotide sequence: TGTGCCAGTAGTTCCGGGACTAGCGGGATGATTACCGGGGAGCTGTTTTTT. Its protein is CASSSGTSGMITGELFF.

The chain is built from TRBV27 and TRBJ2-5; D is uncertain. The CDR3 is 14 residues long. Per germline, CDR1 MNHEY and CDR2 SMNVEV (reference sequence). The V end was cut by 5 bases, the J end by 0 bases, with 10 bases between. In DNA, the CDR3 is TGTGCCAGCAGTCCACACCGGTACCAAGAGACCCAGTACTTC. Translation gives CASSPHRYQETQYF.

The chain carries TRBV27 and TRBJ2-5; no firm D call. Deletions cut 5 bases from V and 2 bases from J, with 15 bases between. Per the germline V gene, CDR1 is MNHEY and CDR2 is SMNVEV (reference sequence). The CDR3 contains 15 residues. For the CDR3, the DNA is TGTGCCAGCAGTCCTGGAGAACAGATGCAAGAGACCCAGTACTTC. This sequence encodes CASSPGEQMQETQYF.

V gene TRBV6-5 combines with J gene TRBJ2-3; 8 bases fit TRBD1. The CDR3 spans 12 residues. Germline V CDR1 and CDR2: MNHEY, SVGAGI. V shed 3 bases, J shed 9 bases, and the junction held 2 bases outside the gene matches. CDR3 sequence reads: CASSYGQGTQYF. The CDR3 bases are TGTGCCAGCAGTTATGGACAGGGAACGCAGTATTTT.

The chain carries TRBV10-2 and TRBJ1-1; D remains ambiguous. This CDR3 has 12 residues. Germline-derived CDR1 and CDR2 are WSHSY and SAAADI. The V and J ends lost 3 bases and 8 bases respectively, with 10 bases between them. The DNA for the CDR3 is TGCGCCAGCAGTGAACGGGGTACAGAAGCTTTCTTT. This encodes CASSERGTEAFF.

The chain couples TRBV29-1 to TRBJ2-1, with TRBD2 matching over 11 bases. The junction had 17 bases not matched to a gene; V was cut back by 7 bases and J by 6 bases. This CDR3 spans 17 amino acids. Germline CDR1 and CDR2: SQVTM and ANQGSEA. DNA of the CDR3: TGCAGCGCTCCTTCTCAGTGGCTAGCGGGAGGCGGCAATGAGCAGTTCTTC. Its protein is CSAPSQWLAGGGNEQFF.

The sample holds a few counts of this clone. The V call is TRBV4-1, the J call TRBJ1-5, with unresolved D. The germline V gene encodes CDR1 MGHRA and CDR2 YSYEKL. V was pared by 6 bases and J by 0 bases, with 9 bases between. This CDR3 is built from 14 residues. CDR3 loop: CASSSSGSNQPQHF. Written as DNA, the CDR3 is TGCGCCAGCAGTAGCTCGGGTAGCAATCAGCCCCAGCATTTT.

The V call is TRBV11-2, the J call TRBJ2-3; TRBD2 matches 9 bases. Germline CDR1 and CDR2: SGHAT and FQNNGV. The CDR3 spans 12 residues. The V segment lost 4 bases and the J segment 10 bases; nucleotides outside the gene matches: 3. CDR3 coding DNA: TGTGCCAGCAGCTCTAGCGGGGCGCCGCAGTATTTT. This sequence encodes CASSSSGAPQYF. The full variable domain, rest sourced from reference TRBV11-2 and TRBJ2-3, is EAGVAQSPRYKIIEKRQSVAFWCNPISGHATLYWYQQILGQGPKLLIQFQNNGVVDDSQLPKDRFSAERLKGVDSTLKIQPAKLEDSAVYLCASSSSGAPQYFGPGTRLTVL.

The genes are TRBV5-1 and TRBJ2-1, with D perhaps TRBD2 (6 bases). Trimming took 0 bases from V and 0 from J, leaving 10 bases between them. This CDR3 has 16 residues. CDR1 and CDR2 (germline): SGHRS, YFSETQ. For the CDR3, the DNA is TGCGCCAGCAGCTTGGGGGCCGGGGGCTCCTACAATGAGCAGTTCTTC. Amino acid sequence: CASSLGAGGSYNEQFF.

The rearrangement links TRBV27 to TRBJ2-7; tentatively, D is TRBD1 or TRBD2 (5 bases each). Germline CDR1 MNHEY, CDR2 SMNVEV (reference sequence). V dropped 8 bases and J dropped 7 bases, with 24 bases sitting between them. The CDR3 has 15 residues. CDR3 residues: CASCPRGLRACEQYF. In DNA, the CDR3 is TGTGCCAGCTGCCCGAGGGGTCTCCGGGCTTGTGAGCAGTACTTC.

V usage is TRBV27 and J usage is TRBJ2-1; 7 bases are a match to TRBD1. Trimming at V came to 6 bases and at J to 0 bases, leaving 2 bases not matched to a gene. The CDR3 length is 14 residues. Germline V gene sequence: CDR1 MNHEY, CDR2 SMNVEV (reference sequence). DNA of the CDR3: TGTGCCAGCAGAACAGGGGTCTCCTACAATGAGCAGTTCTTC. Protein sequence: CASRTGVSYNEQFF.

This clone has just one count. The chain has TRBV7-2 and TRBJ2-1; 7 bases fit TRBD2. From germline, CDR1 is SGHTA and CDR2 FQGNSA. V dropped 4 bases and J dropped 7; count of bases not matched to a gene: 10. The CDR3 sequence is 15 residues long. The CDR3 loop reads CASSSELASGNEQFF. The CDR3 region has the DNA TGTGCCAGCAGCTCAGAACTAGCGTCTGGGAATGAGCAGTTCTTC.

The chain uses TRBV29-1 and TRBJ1-4; D not resolved. Trimming shortened V by 5 bases and J by 8 bases, and 12 bases separated the two germline ends. This CDR3 spans 12 amino acids. The germline V gene encodes CDR1 SQVTM and CDR2 ANQGSEA. CDR3 coding DNA: TGCAGCGTTTTACCACTAGGGGAAAAACTGTTTTTT. This sequence encodes CSVLPLGEKLFF.

The chain uses TRBV7-2 and TRBJ2-7, with a tentative D call TRBD2 (5 bases). V was trimmed by 5 bases and J by 7 bases, leaving 15 bases between them. Per the germline V gene, CDR1 is SGHTA and CDR2 is FQGNSA. This CDR3 comprises 13 residues. CDR3 coding DNA: TGTGCCAGCAGCCCCCGGGGTTGGGGTGAGCAGTACTTC. It translates to CASSPRGWGEQYF. Filled out from reference TRBV7-2 and TRBJ2-7, the complete variable domain reads GAGVSQSPSNKVTEKGKDVELRCDPISGHTALYWYRQSLGQGLEFLIYFQGNSAPDKSGLPSDRFSAERTGGSVSTLTIQRTQQEDSAVYLCASSPRGWGEQYFGPGTRLTVT.

CDR3: CASTEGRAANYGYTF. The CDR3 DNA reads TGTGCCAGCACCGAGGGGAGGGCCGCTAACTATGGCTACACCTTC. The chain recombines TRBV6-1 with TRBJ1-2; D is perhaps TRBD1 (5 bases). The CDR3 has 15 amino acids. Per the germline V gene, CDR1 is MNHNS and CDR2 is SASEGT. Deletions cut 7 bases from V and 0 bases from J, with 15 bases between.

The genes are TRBV7-2 and TRBJ2-4; D call uncertain. Trimming took off 1 base at V and 9 bases at J, with 4 bases between the two ends. In germline, CDR1 is SGHTA, CDR2 FQGNSA. The length of the CDR3 is 11 residues. Here the CDR3 DNA reads TGTGCCAGCAGCTTAGGGACCATTCAGTACTTC. Its translation is CASSLGTIQYF.

J is TRBJ2-5 and V is TRBV7-2; possibly TRBD2 for D (5 bases). The CDR3 is made up of 14 amino acids. V gave up 4 bases and J gave up 3 bases, with 12 bases separating them. Germline V gives CDR1 SGHTA, CDR2 FQGNSA. CDR3 amino acids: CASSYPRGKETQYF. DNA of the CDR3: TGTGCCAGCAGCTACCCTCGGGGAAAAGAGACCCAGTACTTC.

The genes are TRBV7-9 and TRBJ1-3, with D unresolved. CDR3 length equals 14 residues. Trimming removed 8 bases at V and 0 bases at J, with 11 bases between. The germline gives CDR1 SEHNR, CDR2 FQNEAQ (reference sequence). CDR3 region: CASRDGSSGNTIYF. The CDR3, as DNA: TGTGCCAGCCGCGACGGAAGCTCTGGAAACACCATATATTTT.

This clone was seen a handful of times. V gene TRBV6-5 combines with J gene TRBJ1-2; D is undetermined. V lost 10 bases to trimming and J lost 8 bases, with 8 bases between them. Germline values: CDR1 MNHEY, CDR2 SVGAGI. CDR3 size: 9 residues. CDR3 DNA: TGTGCCACCCAAAAGGGCTACACCTTC. Its translation is CATQKGYTF.

The chain has TRBV20-1 and TRBJ1-1; D unresolved. CDR1 is DFQATT and CDR2 is SNEGSKA in the germline V gene (reference sequence). Trimming shortened V by 6 bases and J by 14 bases, and 13 bases separated the two germline ends. The CDR3 is 9 amino acids. The chain's CDR3 is CSAETIGFF. In nucleotides, the CDR3 is TGCAGTGCGGAGACAATCGGGTTCTTT.

The V call is TRBV29-1, the J call TRBJ2-7; possibly TRBD1 or TRBD2 for D (6 bases each). This CDR3 comprises 13 residues. Trimming cost V 3 bases and J 1 base, with 10 bases left between them. Germline V lookup: CDR1 SQVTM, CDR2 ANQGSEA. CDR3 loop: CSVDGGGSYEQYF. In DNA form, the CDR3 reads TGCAGCGTTGACGGAGGGGGATCCTACGAGCAGTACTTC.